The 19 T cell receptor beta chains reported below all come from one sample, sequenced in a study of blood T cell repertoires in COVID-19 (dated by TCRdb to between 2020 and 2021). Library preparation used the immunoSEQ multiplex PCR assay. TCRdb provides this immuneACCESS table in a form limited to in-frame rearrangements. Some clones are lacking; in checked studies, under half of them reflect an unresolved V gene, and why the rest are absent is not known. The sample contains about 91,000 clones, around 90% of them found a single time. The ten largest clones represent roughly 8.7% of the sample. What was sequenced was peripheral blood. The receptors shown here come from a woman in her 70s with acute or convalescent COVID-19.

This clone has only a few counts. The chain has TRBV7-3 and TRBJ2-2; a weak D match, TRBD1 (5 bases). CDR1 and CDR2 from the germline V gene are SGHTA and FQGTGA. Trimming took 4 bases from V and 4 from J, leaving 13 bases between them. The CDR3 totals 15 residues. CDR3 sequence reads: CASSSQGGRTGELFF. The CDR3 region has the DNA TGTGCCAGCAGCTCCCAGGGTGGTCGCACCGGGGAGCTGTTTTTT.

The rearrangement joins TRBV3-1 (or the pseudogene TRBV3-2) to TRBJ2-7; weak D call: TRBD2 (5 bases). V was cut by 0 bases and J by 2 bases, with 8 bases left in between. This CDR3 comprises 14 residues. Germline V gene sequence: CDR1 LGHDT, CDR2 YNNKEL (reference sequence). This chain's CDR3 is CASSQDTGTYEQYF. CDR3 coding DNA: TGTGCCAGCAGCCAAGATACGGGGACCTACGAGCAGTACTTC.

The J gene is TRBJ1-5, the V gene TRBV2; TRBD1 might be the D (6 bases). Germline loops: CDR1 SNHLY, CDR2 FYNNEI. The V end was cut by 4 bases, the J end by 0 bases, with 10 bases between. The CDR3 has 15 amino acids. CDR3 region: CASSADSLSNQPQHF. CDR3 nucleotides: TGTGCCAGCAGTGCGGACAGCCTTAGCAATCAGCCCCAGCATTTT.

The chain combines TRBV24-1 with TRBJ1-2; tentative D call: TRBD1 (6 bases). CDR3 length: 13 residues. Germline V gives CDR1 KGHDR, CDR2 SFDVKD. Between the trimmed V and J ends, which lost 4 bases and 8 bases, there was a span of 13 bases. The CDR3 DNA reads TGTGCCACCAGTGAGTCCTACAGGGAAGGCTACACCTTC. Its protein is CATSESYREGYTF.

V gene TRBV6-1 combines with J gene TRBJ2-1; 8 positions agree with TRBD2. The CDR3 has 14 residues. Losses at the gene ends were 0 bases for V and 8 bases for J; bases not matched to a gene: 3. Germline-derived CDR1 and CDR2 are MNHNS and SASEGT. CDR3 sequence (DNA): TGTGCCAGCAGTGAAGCGCGGGGGGACCATGAGCAGTTCTTC. Translated, it gives CASSEARGDHEQFF.

The rearrangement uses TRBV3-1 (or the pseudogene TRBV3-2) and TRBJ1-1; D perhaps matches TRBD1 (5 bases). Trimming removed 4 bases from V and 0 bases from J, with 9 bases in between. Germline V gene lookup returns CDR1 LGHDT and CDR2 YNNKEL (reference sequence). This CDR3 contains 14 residues. CDR3 sequence: CASSPGRVNTEAFF. The CDR3 nucleotides read TGTGCCAGCAGCCCAGGCAGGGTGAACACTGAAGCTTTCTTT.

The chain is built from TRBV29-1 and TRBJ1-2; D ambiguous. This CDR3 region has 11 residues. Germline assignment: CDR1 SQVTM and CDR2 ANQGSEA. V dropped 5 bases and J dropped 7 bases, with 11 bases sitting between them. The CDR3 here is CSVSRGGGYTF. The CDR3, as DNA: TGCAGCGTTTCCCGCGGAGGTGGCTACACCTTC.

V and J are TRBV6-1 and TRBJ1-2; the D is unclear. Germline CDR1 reads MNHNS; CDR2 reads SASEGT. Trimming pared 2 bases from V and 9 bases from J, leaving 10 bases between. CDR3 length: 12 residues. The CDR3 spells CASSELGVSYTF. CDR3 coding DNA: TGTGCCAGCAGTGAATTGGGCGTTAGCTACACCTTC.

The chain has TRBV19 and TRBJ2-3; tentatively, D is TRBD1 (6 bases). V shed 8 bases and J shed 2 bases, with 11 bases lying between them. CDR3 length equals 13 residues. Germline CDR1 reads LNHDA; CDR2 reads SQIVND (reference sequence). Here the CDR3 DNA reads TGTGCCAGTCGTCGACAGGACACAGATACGCAGTATTTT. It codes for CASRRQDTDTQYF.

This rearrangement joins TRBV7-8 to TRBJ1-2, with 7 bases that match TRBD1. There are 14 residues in the CDR3. V shed 3 bases and J 4 bases; nucleotides not matched to a gene: 5. Germline values: CDR1 SGHVS, CDR2 FQNEAQ. The CDR3 protein is CASSLEGQPYGYTF. CDR3 DNA: TGTGCCAGCAGCTTGGAGGGACAGCCCTATGGCTACACCTTC.

This CDR3 is CASSQGAGTAGEQFF. As DNA, the CDR3 is TGTGCCAGCAGCCAAGGAGCCGGGACAGCGGGTGAGCAGTTCTTC. This sequence joins TRBV3-1 (or the pseudogene TRBV3-2) and TRBJ2-1; D possibly corresponds to TRBD1 (7 bases). Germline V gene sequence: CDR1 LGHDT, CDR2 YNNKEL (reference sequence). The CDR3 has 15 residues. V was trimmed by 1 base and J by 9 bases, leaving 16 bases between them.

This chain links TRBV7-9 with TRBJ2-1, with D possibly being TRBD2 (6 bases). Germline-derived CDR1 and CDR2 are SEHNR and FQNEAQ (reference sequence). CDR3 length: 16 amino acids. The V end lost 1 base, the J end lost 6 bases, and 16 bases lay between the germline ends. As DNA, the CDR3 is TGTGCCAGCAGCTTAGATAGCGGACGGCTCTTCAATGAGCAGTTCTTC. It codes for CASSLDSGRLFNEQFF.

V gene TRBV19 combines with J gene TRBJ2-5, with 11 bases matching TRBD2. The CDR3 is 15 residues long. The V gene end was trimmed by 5 bases and the J gene end by 5 bases; junction bases not matched to a gene: 7. Germline CDR1 LNHDA, CDR2 SQIVND (reference sequence). CDR3 DNA sequence: TGTGCCAGTAGTGCACCCAGGACTAGCGGGGAGACCCAGTACTTC. As protein: CASSAPRTSGETQYF.

The rearrangement joins TRBV7-8 to TRBJ1-3; 7 nucleotides line up with TRBD1. The V gene's germline CDR1 is SGHVS and CDR2 FQNEAQ. The CDR3 totals 17 residues. The J segment lost 0 bases and the V segment lost 5 bases, leaving 10 bases of the junction unmatched. This CDR3 is CASSLWPDRASGNTIYF. CDR3 nucleotides: TGTGCCAGCAGCCTCTGGCCCGACAGGGCCTCTGGAAACACCATATATTTT.

In its sample, this clone was seen once. This chain uses TRBV21-1 with TRBJ2-7; the tabulated D call, TRBD1, remains unverified against the DNA. TRBV21-1 is classified as a pseudogene. CDR3 length: 14 residues. CDR3 DNA: TGTGCCAGCAGCAAAGGACAGTCCTCCTACGAGCAGTACTTC. It specifies CASSKGQSSYEQYF.

This clone appeared a single time. The chain uses TRBV29-1 and TRBJ1-4; a possible D gene is TRBD1 (5 bases). CDR1 and CDR2 (germline): SQVTM, ANQGSEA. CDR3 length: 14 amino acids. V was shortened by 3 bases and J by 5 bases, with 13 bases between the two germline ends. DNA of the CDR3: TGCAGCGTTGACCTTAGGGGCATCAATGAAAAACTGTTTTTT. Its translation: CSVDLRGINEKLFF.

This clone was counted a single time. This chain links TRBV11-1 with TRBJ1-1, with 7 bases identical to TRBD1. Germline CDR1 reads SGHAT; CDR2 reads FQDESV (reference sequence). This CDR3 region has 14 residues. V trimming: 4 bases; J trimming: 1 base; junction bases outside the gene matches: 3. The CDR3 bases are TGTGCCAGCAGCTCAGACAGGGCGAACACTGAAGCTTTCTTT. Translating it yields CASSSDRANTEAFF.

The CDR3 loop reads CASSFPSQGALHF. The CDR3 bases are TGTGCCAGCAGTTTTCCTTCTCAGGGGGCCCTCCACTTT. The rearrangement uses TRBV28 and TRBJ1-6, with TRBD1 identical over 7 bases. J was trimmed by 14 bases and V by 3 bases; bases with no gene match: 7. Germline CDR1 and CDR2: MDHEN and SYDVKM. The CDR3 consists of 13 residues.

The J gene is TRBJ1-1, the V gene TRBV28; 9 bases are shared with TRBD1. The CDR3 totals 15 residues. Trimming removed 5 bases from V and 1 base from J; junction bases left unmatched: 5. Germline values: CDR1 MDHEN, CDR2 SYDVKM. CDR3 in DNA: TGTGCCAGCAGTCTCACAGGGGGCACGAACACTGAAGCTTTCTTT. Translated: CASSLTGGTNTEAFF.